The clone carrying this T cell receptor (beta chain) has only one observation. The repertoire was sequenced with immunoSEQ multiplex PCR; TCRdb's copy has only in-frame clones and lacks some. This table holds 65,000 to 75,000 clones, roughly 92% found once. The data derive from a study of T cell changes during pregnancy in multiple sclerosis. This CDR3 contains 15 residues. J lost 7 bases, V lost 4 bases, and 8 bases had no gene match. CDR1 SGHTS and CDR2 YDEGEE come from the germline V gene. The chain carries TRBV5-8 and TRBJ2-1; 10 bases align to TRBD2. The sample here was CD8+ T cells from peripheral blood mononuclear cells, taken in the third trimester of pregnancy. The source of this sequence is a female donor in good health, enrolled as a control in a pregnancy study. Here the CDR3 DNA reads TGTGCCAGCAGCCTACTAGCGGGGCCGGGGAATGAGCAGTTCTTC. Translating it yields CASSLLAGPGNEQFF.